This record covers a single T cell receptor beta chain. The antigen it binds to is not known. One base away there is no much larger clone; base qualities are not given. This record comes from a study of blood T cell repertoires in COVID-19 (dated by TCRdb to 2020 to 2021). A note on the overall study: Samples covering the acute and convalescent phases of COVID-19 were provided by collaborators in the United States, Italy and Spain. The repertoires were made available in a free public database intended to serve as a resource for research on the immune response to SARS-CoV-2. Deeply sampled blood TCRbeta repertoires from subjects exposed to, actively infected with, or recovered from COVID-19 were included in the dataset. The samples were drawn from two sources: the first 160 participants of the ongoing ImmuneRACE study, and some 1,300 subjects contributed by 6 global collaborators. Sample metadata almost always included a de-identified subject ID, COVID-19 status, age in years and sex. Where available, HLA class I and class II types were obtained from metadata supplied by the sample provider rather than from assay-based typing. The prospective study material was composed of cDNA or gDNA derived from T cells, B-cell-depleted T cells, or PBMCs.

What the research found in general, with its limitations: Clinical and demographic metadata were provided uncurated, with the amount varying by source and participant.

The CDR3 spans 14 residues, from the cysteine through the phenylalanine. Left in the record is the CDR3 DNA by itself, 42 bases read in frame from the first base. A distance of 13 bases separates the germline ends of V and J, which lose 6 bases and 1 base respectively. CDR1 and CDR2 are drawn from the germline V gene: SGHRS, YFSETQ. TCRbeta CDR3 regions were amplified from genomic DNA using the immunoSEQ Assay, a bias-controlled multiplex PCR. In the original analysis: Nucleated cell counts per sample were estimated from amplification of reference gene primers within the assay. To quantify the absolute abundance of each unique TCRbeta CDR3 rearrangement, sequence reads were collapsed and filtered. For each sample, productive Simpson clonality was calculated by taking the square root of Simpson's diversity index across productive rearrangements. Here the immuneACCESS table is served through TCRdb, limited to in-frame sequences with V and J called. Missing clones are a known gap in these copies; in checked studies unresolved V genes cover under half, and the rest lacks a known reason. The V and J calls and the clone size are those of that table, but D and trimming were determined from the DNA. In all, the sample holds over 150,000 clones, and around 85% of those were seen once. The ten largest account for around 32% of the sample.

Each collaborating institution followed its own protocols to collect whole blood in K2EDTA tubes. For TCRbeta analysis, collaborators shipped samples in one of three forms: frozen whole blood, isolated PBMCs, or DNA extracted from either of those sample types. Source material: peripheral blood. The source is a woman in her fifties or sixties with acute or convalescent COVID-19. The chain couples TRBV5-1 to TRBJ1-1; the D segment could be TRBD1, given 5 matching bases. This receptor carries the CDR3 CASTLSGGNTEAFF. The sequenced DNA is TGCGCCAGCACCCTTTCGGGGGGGAACACTGAAGCTTTCTTT.